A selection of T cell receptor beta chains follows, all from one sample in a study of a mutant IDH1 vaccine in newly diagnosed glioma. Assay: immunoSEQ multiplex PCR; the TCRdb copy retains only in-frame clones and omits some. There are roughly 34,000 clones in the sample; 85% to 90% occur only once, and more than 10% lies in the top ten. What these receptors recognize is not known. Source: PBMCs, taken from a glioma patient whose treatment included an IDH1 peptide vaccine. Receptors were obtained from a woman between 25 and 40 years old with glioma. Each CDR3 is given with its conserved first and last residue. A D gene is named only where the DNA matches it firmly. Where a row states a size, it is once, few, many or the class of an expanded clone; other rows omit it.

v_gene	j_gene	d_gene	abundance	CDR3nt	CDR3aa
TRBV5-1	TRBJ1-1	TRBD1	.	TGCGCCAGCAGCTTGGACAGGGGTGAAGCTTTCTTT	CASSLDRGEAFF
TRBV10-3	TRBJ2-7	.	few	TGTGCCATCAGTGAGTCTAGGGACGGGTCCTACGAGCAGTACTTC	CAISESRDGSYEQYF
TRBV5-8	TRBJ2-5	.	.	TGTGCCAGCAACCCTGGGATCGGGTATCGGGAGACCCAGTACTTC	CASNPGIGYRETQYF
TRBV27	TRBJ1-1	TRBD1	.	TGTGCCAGCAGTTTGGGGACAGCAAACACTGAAGCTTTCTTT	CASSLGTANTEAFF
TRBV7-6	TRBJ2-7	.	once	TGTGCCAGCAGCTTAGGGGCAGACATCTCCTACGAGCAGTACTTC	CASSLGADISYEQYF
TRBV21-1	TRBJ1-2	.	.	TGTGCCAGCAGCAAACTCCCCATCCGGGACACGCCCTTGGACTTC	CASSKLPIRDTPLDF
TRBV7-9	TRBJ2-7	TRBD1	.	TGTGCCAGCAGCTCCCCCGTGACAGGGGGGCCCTCCTACGAGCAGTACTTC	CASSSPVTGGPSYEQYF
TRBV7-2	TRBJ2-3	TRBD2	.	TGTGCCAGCAGCTTAGCCCGACGGGGGGGGATCGATAGCACAGATACGCAGTATTTT	CASSLARRGGIDSTDTQYF
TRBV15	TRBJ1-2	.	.	TGTGCCACCAGCGGGGGAGGGACCCTCTATGGCTACACCTTC	CATSGGGTLYGYTF
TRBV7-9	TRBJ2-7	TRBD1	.	TGTGCCAGCAGCTCGGGACAGGGGCCGACCTACGAGCAGTACTTC	CASSSGQGPTYEQYF
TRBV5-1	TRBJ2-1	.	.	TGCGCCAGCAGCTGGGTGGGACTGAACAATGAGCAGTTCTTC	CASSWVGLNNEQFF
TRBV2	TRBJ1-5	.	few	TGTGCCAGCACTAAAAGGGGGGGGGCCGGAGGTTATCAGCCCCAGCATTTT	CASTKRGGAGGYQPQHF
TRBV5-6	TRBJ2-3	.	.	TGTGCCAGCAGCTCTAAGGGATGGAAAGAGGATACGCAGTATTTT	CASSSKGWKEDTQYF
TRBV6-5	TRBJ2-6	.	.	TGTGCCAGCAGTTACTCTGGCGCCGGGGCCAACGTCCTGACTTTC	CASSYSGAGANVLTF
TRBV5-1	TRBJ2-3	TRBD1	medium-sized	TGCGCCAGCAATCCCCACACACAGGGGGGTGCAGATACGCAGTATTTT	CASNPHTQGGADTQYF
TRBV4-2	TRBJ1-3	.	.	TGTGCCAGCAGCAACAGAGTTAACGACAACTCTGGAAACACCATATATTTT	CASSNRVNDNSGNTIYF
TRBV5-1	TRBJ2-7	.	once	TGCGCCAGCAGCTTGGCCTCAGAGGGCCGTATGTACTTC	CASSLASEGRMYF
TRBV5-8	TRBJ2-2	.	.	TGTGCCAGCAGCCTCGGGACGTTCGCGAACACCGGGGAGCTGTTTTTT	CASSLGTFANTGELFF
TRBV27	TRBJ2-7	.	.	TGTGCCAGCAGTTATGGCAGGGATTACGAGCAGTACTTC	CASSYGRDYEQYF
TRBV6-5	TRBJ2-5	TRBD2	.	TGTGCCAGCAACGGGGGGGCGGAGACCCAGTACTTC	CASNGGAETQYF
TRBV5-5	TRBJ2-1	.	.	TGTGCCAGCAGCTTGGTGGATGGCAATGAGCAGTTCTTC	CASSLVDGNEQFF
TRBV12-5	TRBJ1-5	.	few	TGTGCTAGTGGTTTGGCGAGCCCATTTAGCAATCAGCCCCAGCATTTT	CASGLASPFSNQPQHF
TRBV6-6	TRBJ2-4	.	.	TGTGCCAGCACCGCTAAGAGGCTAGCCAAAAACATTCAGTACTTC	CASTAKRLAKNIQYF
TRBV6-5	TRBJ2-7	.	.	TGTGCCAGCAGTTTTTCCGGGGGGCAAGTTGGAGGCGAGCAGTACTTC	CASSFSGGQVGGEQYF
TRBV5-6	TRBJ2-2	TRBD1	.	TGTGCCAGCAGCCCCGATACGGGACAGGCTAACACCGGGGAGCTGTTTTTT	CASSPDTGQANTGELFF
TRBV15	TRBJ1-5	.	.	TGTGCCACCAGCAGAGATCCAGGTAGCAATCAGCCCCAGCATTTT	CATSRDPGSNQPQHF
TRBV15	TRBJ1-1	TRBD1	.	TGTGCCACCAGCAGAGATACGGGACAGACTCTAATGAACACTGAAGCTTTCTTT	CATSRDTGQTLMNTEAFF
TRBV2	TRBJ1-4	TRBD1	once	TGTGCCAGCAGTGACGTGGGACAGGGGAATGAAAAACTGTTTTTT	CASSDVGQGNEKLFF
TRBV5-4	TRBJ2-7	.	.	TGTGCCAGCAGCTTGGGGGTTGTCAGGCAGTACTTC	CASSLGVVRQYF
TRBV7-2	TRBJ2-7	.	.	TGTGCCAGCAGCTTAGGTGGGTTCACCTACGAGCAGTACTTC	CASSLGGFTYEQYF
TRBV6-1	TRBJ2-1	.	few	TGTGCCAGCAGCGAGGCTAGGGTTGGGGAGCAGTTCTTC	CASSEARVGEQFF
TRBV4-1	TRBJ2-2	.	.	TGCGCCAGCAGCCCCTCCAGTACTGGGGAGCTGTTTTTT	CASSPSSTGELFF
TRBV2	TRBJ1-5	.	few	TGTGCCAGCAATGACCGGGAGGGTCAGCCCCAGCATTTT	CASNDREGQPQHF
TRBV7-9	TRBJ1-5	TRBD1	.	TGTGCCAGCAGTCCGGGACAGGGACATCAGCCCCAGCATTTT	CASSPGQGHQPQHF
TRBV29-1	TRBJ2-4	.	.	TGCAGCGTTGCGGGCCTTGCCAAAAACATTCAGTACTTC	CSVAGLAKNIQYF
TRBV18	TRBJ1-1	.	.	TGTGCCAGCTCATTCGACATATACACTGAAGCTTTCTTT	CASSFDIYTEAFF
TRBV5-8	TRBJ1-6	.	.	TGTGCCAGCAGACGAGCGGAACGGAGTTCACCCCTCCACTTT	CASRRAERSSPLHF
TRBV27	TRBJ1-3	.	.	TGTGCCAGCATCGCCCCGTGGTTAGTTGGAAACACCATATATTTT	CASIAPWLVGNTIYF
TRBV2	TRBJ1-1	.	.	TGTGCCAGCAGAACCACCTTCGGTGGTGGGGCTTTCTTT	CASRTTFGGGAFF
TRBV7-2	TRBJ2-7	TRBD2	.	TGTGCCAGCAGCTTCAGACTAGCGGGGTGGGAGCAGTACTTC	CASSFRLAGWEQYF
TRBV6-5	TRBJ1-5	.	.	TGTGCCAGCAGTTACGGCCCCATGAGCAATCAGCCCCAGCATTTT	CASSYGPMSNQPQHF
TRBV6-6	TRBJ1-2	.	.	TGTGCCAGCAGTTCACTTAGGGGGGGGAATGGCTACACCTTC	CASSSLRGGNGYTF
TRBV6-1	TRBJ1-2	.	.	TGTGCCAGCATGGAGGGGAGCTATGGCTACACCTTC	CASMEGSYGYTF
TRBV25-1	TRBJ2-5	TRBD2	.	TGTGCCAGCAGTCGGACTAGCGGGGGGAAAGAGACCCAGTACTTC	CASSRTSGGKETQYF
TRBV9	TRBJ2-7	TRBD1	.	TGTGCCAGCAGCGTAGGGGTCGGGACAGGGTTTAGCGAGCAGTACTTC	CASSVGVGTGFSEQYF
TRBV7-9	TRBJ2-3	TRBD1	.	TGTGCCAGCAGCTTTCCAGGGGGCAGGGAACCAGATACGCAGTATTTT	CASSFPGGREPDTQYF
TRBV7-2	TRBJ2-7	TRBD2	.	TGTGCCAGCAGCTATCTCTCACAGGGGACTAGCGGGGGTAGCGAGCAGTACTTC	CASSYLSQGTSGGSEQYF
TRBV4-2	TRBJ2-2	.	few	TGTGCCAGCAGCCAAGATCCCGACCGCGGCGAGCTGTTTTTT	CASSQDPDRGELFF
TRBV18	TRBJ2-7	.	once	TGTGCCAGCTCACCACTTCCCGCCCCGAGCTCCTACGAGCAGTACTTC	CASSPLPAPSSYEQYF
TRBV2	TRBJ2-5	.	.	TGTGCCAGCAGCCAGGGGCCGAGGGGAGAGACCCAGTACTTC	CASSQGPRGETQYF
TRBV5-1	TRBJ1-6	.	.	TGCGCCAGCAGTGAGATAGGGTATTCACCCCTCCACTTT	CASSEIGYSPLHF